This T cell receptor beta chain derives from a study of preoperative IRX-2 immunotherapy in early breast cancer. Sample treatment: preoperative locoregional IRX-2 cytokine immunotherapy. This phase Ib study tested locoregional IRX-2 cytokine immunotherapy given before surgery. CDR1 is MNHNY and CDR2 is SVGAGI in the germline V gene (reference sequence). The CDR3 is made up of 12 amino acids. Deletions cut 5 bases from V and 4 bases from J, with 9 bases between. Generated by immunoSEQ multiplex PCR, the TCRdb table keeps only in-frame clones and is missing some. The top ten clones hold roughly 1.7% of a sample with around 60,000 clones, roughly 94% of them seen once.

The sequence was collected from a human donor with breast cancer. The rearrangement joins TRBV6-6 to TRBJ2-7, with D hard to call. This specimen was taken from a patient treated with IRX-2 immunotherapy. CDR3 residues: CASSTPSYEQYF. Here the CDR3 DNA reads TGTGCCAGCAGTACCCCCTCGTACGAGCAGTACTTC.